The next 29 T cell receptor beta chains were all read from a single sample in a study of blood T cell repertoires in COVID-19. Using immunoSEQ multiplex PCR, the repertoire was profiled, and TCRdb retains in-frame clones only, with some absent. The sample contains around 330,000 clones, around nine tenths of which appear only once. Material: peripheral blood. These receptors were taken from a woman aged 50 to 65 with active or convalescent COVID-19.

The CDR3: CASSLSEGGELFF. CDR3 in DNA: TGTGCCAGCAGTTTATCGGAGGGAGGGGAGCTGTTTTTT. The V call is TRBV12-3 or TRBV12-4, the J call TRBJ2-2, with D possibly TRBD2 on 6 matching bases. The CDR3 loop spans 13 amino acids. V lost 2 bases and J 8 bases, leaving 9 bases between the germline ends.

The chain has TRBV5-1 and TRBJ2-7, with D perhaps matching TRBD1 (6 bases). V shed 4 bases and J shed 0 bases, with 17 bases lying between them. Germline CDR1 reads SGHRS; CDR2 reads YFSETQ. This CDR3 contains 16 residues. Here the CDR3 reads CASSTIRDKTSYEQYF. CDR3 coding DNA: TGCGCCAGCAGCACCATCCGGGACAAGACCTCCTACGAGCAGTACTTC.

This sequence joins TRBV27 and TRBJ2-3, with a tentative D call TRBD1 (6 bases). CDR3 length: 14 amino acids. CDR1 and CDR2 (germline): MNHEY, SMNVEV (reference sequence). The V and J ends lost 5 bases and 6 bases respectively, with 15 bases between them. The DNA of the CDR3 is TGTGCCAGCAGTGAGTATCAGGGGATGGATACGCAGTATTTT. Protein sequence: CASSEYQGMDTQYF.

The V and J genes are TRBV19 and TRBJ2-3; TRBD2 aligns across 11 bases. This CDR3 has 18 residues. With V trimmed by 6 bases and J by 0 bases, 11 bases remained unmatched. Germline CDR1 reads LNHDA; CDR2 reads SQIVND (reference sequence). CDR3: CASSLDSLAGGSTDTQYF. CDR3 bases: TGTGCCAGTAGCTTGGATTCTCTAGCGGGAGGAAGCACAGATACGCAGTATTTT.

The CDR3: CASSLTLINTGELFF. The CDR3 DNA sequence: TGCGCCAGCAGCTTGACACTAATTAACACCGGGGAGCTGTTTTTT. This rearrangement joins TRBV5-1 to TRBJ2-2; unclear D gene. The V and J ends lost 1 base and 2 bases respectively, with 9 bases between them. CDR3 length equals 15 residues. Looked up from germline, CDR1 is SGHRS and CDR2 is YFSETQ.

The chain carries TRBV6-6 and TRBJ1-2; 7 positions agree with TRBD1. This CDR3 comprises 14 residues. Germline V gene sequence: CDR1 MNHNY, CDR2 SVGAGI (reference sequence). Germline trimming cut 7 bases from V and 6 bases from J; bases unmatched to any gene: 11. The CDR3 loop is CASNRLTGYDGYTF. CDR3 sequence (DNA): TGTGCCAGCAACCGATTGACAGGGTATGATGGCTACACCTTC.

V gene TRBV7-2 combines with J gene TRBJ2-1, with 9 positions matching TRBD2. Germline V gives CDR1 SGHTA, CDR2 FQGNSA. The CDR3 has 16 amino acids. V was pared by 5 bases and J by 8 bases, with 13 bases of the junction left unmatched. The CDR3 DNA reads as TGTGCCAGCAGCCCAGTACTAGCGGGCAGAGGCGATGAGCAGTTCTTC. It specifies CASSPVLAGRGDEQFF.

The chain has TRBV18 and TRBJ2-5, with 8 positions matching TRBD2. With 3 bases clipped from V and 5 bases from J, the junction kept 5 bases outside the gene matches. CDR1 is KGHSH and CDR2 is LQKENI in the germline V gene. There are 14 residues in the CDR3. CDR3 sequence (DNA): TGTGCCAGCTCACCGGGACTAGATATGGAGACCCAGTACTTC. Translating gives CASSPGLDMETQYF.

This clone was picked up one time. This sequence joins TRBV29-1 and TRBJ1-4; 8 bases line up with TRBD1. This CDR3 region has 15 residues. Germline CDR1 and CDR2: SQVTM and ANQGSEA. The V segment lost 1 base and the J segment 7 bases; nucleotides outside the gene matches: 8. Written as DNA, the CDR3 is TGCAGCGTTGAAGGTCGGACAGGGTTGGGTGAAAAACTGTTTTTT. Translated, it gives CSVEGRTGLGEKLFF.

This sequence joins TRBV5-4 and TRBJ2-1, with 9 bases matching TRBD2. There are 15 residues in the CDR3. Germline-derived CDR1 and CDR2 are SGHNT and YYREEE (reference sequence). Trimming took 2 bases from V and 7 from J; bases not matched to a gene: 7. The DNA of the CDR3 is TGTGCCAGCAGCTTTGATAGCGGGAGCAGGAATGAGCAGTTCTTC. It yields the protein CASSFDSGSRNEQFF.

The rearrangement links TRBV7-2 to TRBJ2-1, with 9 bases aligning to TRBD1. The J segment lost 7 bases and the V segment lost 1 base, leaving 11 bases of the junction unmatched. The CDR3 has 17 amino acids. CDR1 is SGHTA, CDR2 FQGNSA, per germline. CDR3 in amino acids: CASSLVNPGQGMNEQFF. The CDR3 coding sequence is TGTGCCAGCAGCTTAGTAAATCCGGGACAGGGTATGAATGAGCAGTTCTTC.

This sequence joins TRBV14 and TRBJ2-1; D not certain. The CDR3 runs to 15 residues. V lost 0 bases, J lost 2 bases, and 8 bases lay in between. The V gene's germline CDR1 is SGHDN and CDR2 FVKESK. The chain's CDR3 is CASSQDRSAYNEQFF. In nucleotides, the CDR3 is TGTGCCAGCAGCCAAGACAGGTCGGCCTACAATGAGCAGTTCTTC. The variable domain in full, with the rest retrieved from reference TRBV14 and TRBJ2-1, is EAGVTQFPSHSVIEKGQTVTLRCDPISGHDNLYWYRRVMGKEIKFLLHFVKESKQDESGMPNNRFLAERTGGTYSTLKVQPAELEDSGVYFCASSQDRSAYNEQFFGPGTRLTVL.

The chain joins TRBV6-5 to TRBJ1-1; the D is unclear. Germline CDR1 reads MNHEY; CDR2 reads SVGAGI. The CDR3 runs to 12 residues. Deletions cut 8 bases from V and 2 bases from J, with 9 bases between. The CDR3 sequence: CASSMTNTEAFF. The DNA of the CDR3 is TGTGCCAGCTCTATGACAAACACTGAAGCTTTCTTT.

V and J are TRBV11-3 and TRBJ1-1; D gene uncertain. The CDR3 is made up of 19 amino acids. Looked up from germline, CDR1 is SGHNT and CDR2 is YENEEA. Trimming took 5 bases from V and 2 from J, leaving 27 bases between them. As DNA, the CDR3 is TGTGCCAGCAGCCCAGTCGGTTGGAGGTCTTCATGGATTAACACTGAAGCTTTCTTT. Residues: CASSPVGWRSSWINTEAFF.

The CDR3: CASSQVAPITSGGAWGGELFF. CDR3 DNA sequence: TGCGCCAGCAGCCAAGTCGCCCCGATAACTAGCGGGGGGGCTTGGGGCGGGGAGCTGTTTTTT. V and J are TRBV4-3 and TRBJ2-2; 13 nucleotides align to TRBD2. The CDR3 runs to 21 residues. The V gene end was trimmed by 1 base and the J gene end by 7 bases; junction bases not matched to a gene: 18. Germline V gene sequence: CDR1 LGHNA, CDR2 YSLEER.

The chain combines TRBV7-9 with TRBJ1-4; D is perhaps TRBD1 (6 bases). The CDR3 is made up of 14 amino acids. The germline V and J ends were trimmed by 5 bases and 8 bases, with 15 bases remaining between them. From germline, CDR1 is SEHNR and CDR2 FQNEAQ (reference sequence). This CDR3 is CASSLTGPGEKLFF. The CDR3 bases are TGTGCCAGCAGCCTCACAGGGCCGGGGGAAAAACTGTTTTTT. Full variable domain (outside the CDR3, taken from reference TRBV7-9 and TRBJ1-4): DTGVSQNPRHKITKRGQNVTFRCDPISEHNRLYWYRQTLGQGPEFLTYFQNEAQLEKSRLLSDRFSAERPKGSFSTLEIQRTEQGDSAMYLCASSLTGPGEKLFFGSGTQLSVL.

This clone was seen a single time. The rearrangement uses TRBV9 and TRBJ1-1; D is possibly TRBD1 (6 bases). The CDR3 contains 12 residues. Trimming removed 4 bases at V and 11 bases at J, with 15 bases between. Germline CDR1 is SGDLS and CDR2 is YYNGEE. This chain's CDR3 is CASSPGTTGAFF. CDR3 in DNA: TGTGCCAGCAGCCCAGGGACAACGGGGGCTTTCTTT.

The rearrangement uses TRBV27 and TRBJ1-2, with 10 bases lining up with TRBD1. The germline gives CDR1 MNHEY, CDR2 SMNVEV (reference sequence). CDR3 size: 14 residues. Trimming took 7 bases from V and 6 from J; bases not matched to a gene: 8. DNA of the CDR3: TGTGCCAGCAAGACAGGGGGCGACACGGATGGCTACACCTTC. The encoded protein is CASKTGGDTDGYTF.

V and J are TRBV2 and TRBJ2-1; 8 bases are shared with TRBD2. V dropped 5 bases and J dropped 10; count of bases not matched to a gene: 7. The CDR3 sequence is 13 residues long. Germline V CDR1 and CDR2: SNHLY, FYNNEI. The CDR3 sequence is CASSSGGLGEQFF. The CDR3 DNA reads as TGTGCCAGCAGTAGCGGGGGCCTCGGGGAGCAGTTCTTC.

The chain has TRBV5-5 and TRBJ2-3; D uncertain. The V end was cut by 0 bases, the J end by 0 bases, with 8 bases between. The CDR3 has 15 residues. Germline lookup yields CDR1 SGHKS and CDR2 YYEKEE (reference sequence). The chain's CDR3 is CASSLGGSSTDTQYF. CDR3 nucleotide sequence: TGTGCCAGCAGCTTGGGAGGATCTAGCACAGATACGCAGTATTTT.

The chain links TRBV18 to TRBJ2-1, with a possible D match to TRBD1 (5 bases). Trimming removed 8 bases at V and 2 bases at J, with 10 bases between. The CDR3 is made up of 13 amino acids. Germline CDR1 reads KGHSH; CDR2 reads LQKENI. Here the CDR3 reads CASVDSPYNEQFF. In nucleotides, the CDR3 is TGTGCCAGCGTAGACAGCCCCTACAATGAGCAGTTCTTC.

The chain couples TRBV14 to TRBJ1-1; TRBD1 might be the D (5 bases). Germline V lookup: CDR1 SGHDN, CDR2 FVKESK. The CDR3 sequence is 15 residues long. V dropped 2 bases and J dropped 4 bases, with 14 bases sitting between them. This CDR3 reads CASSQRQGRGTEAFF. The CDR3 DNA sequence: TGTGCCAGCAGCCAAAGGCAGGGTCGAGGCACTGAAGCTTTCTTT.

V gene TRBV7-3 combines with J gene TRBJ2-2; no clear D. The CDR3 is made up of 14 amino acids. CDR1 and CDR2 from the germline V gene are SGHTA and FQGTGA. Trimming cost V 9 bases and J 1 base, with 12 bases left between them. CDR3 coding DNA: TGTGCCAGTGGCGGTGCTTTGAACACCGGGGAGCTGTTTTTT. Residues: CASGGALNTGELFF.

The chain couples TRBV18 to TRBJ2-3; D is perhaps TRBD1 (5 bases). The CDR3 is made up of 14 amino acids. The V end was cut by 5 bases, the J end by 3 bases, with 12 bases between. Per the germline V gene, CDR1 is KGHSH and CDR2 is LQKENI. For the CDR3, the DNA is TGTGCCAGCTCAGACAGTGGAGTAACAGATACGCAGTATTTT. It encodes CASSDSGVTDTQYF.

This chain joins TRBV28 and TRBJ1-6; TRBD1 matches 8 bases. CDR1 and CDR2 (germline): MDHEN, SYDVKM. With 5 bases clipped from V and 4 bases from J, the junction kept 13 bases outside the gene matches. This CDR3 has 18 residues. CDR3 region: CASSGSGTGAFYNSPLHF. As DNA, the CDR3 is TGTGCCAGCAGTGGATCGGGGACAGGAGCATTTTATAATTCACCCCTCCACTTT.

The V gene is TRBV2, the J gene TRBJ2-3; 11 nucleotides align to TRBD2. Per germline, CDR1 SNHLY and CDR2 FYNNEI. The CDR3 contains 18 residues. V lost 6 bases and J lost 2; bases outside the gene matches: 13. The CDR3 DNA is TGTGCCAGCAGCGTTGAAGGGTTGGGACTAGCGGTCACAGATACGCAGTATTTT. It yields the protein CASSVEGLGLAVTDTQYF.

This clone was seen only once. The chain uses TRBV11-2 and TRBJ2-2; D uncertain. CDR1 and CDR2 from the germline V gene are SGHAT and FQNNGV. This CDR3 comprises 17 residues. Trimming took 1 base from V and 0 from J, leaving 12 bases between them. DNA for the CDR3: TGTGCCAGCAGCTTAGTGGGCAGTGCAACGAACACCGGGGAGCTGTTTTTT. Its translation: CASSLVGSATNTGELFF.

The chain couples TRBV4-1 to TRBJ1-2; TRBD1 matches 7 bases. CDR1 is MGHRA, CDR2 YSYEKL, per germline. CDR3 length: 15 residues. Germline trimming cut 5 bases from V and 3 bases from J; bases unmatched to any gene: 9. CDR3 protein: CASSNPARGHYGYTF. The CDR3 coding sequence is TGCGCCAGCAGCAACCCTGCTAGGGGGCACTATGGCTACACCTTC.

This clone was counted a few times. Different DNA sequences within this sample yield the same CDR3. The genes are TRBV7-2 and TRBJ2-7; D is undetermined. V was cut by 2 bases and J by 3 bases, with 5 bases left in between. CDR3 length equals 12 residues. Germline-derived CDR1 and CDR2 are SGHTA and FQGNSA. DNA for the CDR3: TGTGCCAGCAGCTTAACGGGCTACGAGCAGTACTTC. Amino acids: CASSLTGYEQYF.